This T cell receptor (beta chain) emerged from a study of blood T cell repertoires in COVID-19. In the source study's methods: Amplification of reference gene primers was used by the study to estimate nucleated cell counts. Clones were sequenced by immunoSEQ multiplex PCR, and TCRdb holds only the in-frame ones, with some missing. The V and J calls and clone size were taken over from that table, and D and trimming were inferred from the DNA. The table records more than 300,000 clones, around 88% of them present only once. CDR1 and CDR2 (germline): SNHLY, FYNNEI. The CDR3 is 13 residues long. J gave up 8 bases and V 5 bases, and 8 bases lay outside the gene matches.

V and J are TRBV2 and TRBJ1-2, with TRBD1 matching 7 bases. What was sequenced was peripheral blood. The origin of this receptor is a woman aged 50 to 60 with acute or convalescent COVID-19. This CDR3 reads CASSTGQALGYTF. The CDR3 DNA sequence: TGTGCCAGCAGTACCGGACAGGCCCTAGGCTACACCTTC.